This TCR beta chain is drawn from a study of T cell clonality in common variable immunodeficiency. Study-level results: CVID subjects had higher TCRbeta clonality than healthy controls, most marked in about a third. Repertoire-complication correlations in CVID were limited by patient heterogeneity. Common variable immunodeficiency TCR beta sequences reportedly had fewer deletions and N-nucleotide insertions.

Replacement immunoglobulin had been given to every CVID subject for at least one year. This clone appeared a few times. What it recognizes is unknown. Coverage ceases 3 residues before the CDR3 finishes, and the germline J gene fills in the end. Measured with immunoSEQ multiplex PCR; TCRdb has only the in-frame clones, and not every one. The data show around 28,000 clones, with none appearing a single time. With V trimmed by 5 bases and J by 6 bases, 7 bases remained unmatched. Germline V gene lookup returns CDR1 SGHTA and CDR2 FQGNSA. CDR3 size: 14 residues. This sequence was found in a human donor with common variable immunodeficiency. The chain employs TRBV7-2 and TRBJ2-1; 7 nucleotides line up with TRBD2. Sequencing was performed on peripheral blood mononuclear cells. The CDR3 region is CASSPSSSGNEQFF. The part of the CDR3 DNA that was read is TGTGCCAGCAGCCCCAGCTCTAGCGGCAATGAG.